This record looks at one T cell receptor (beta chain) sequence and its context. What it binds is not known. Per germline, CDR1 SNHLY and CDR2 FYNNEI. Trimming took 6 bases from V and 8 from J; bases not matched to a gene: 7. The CDR3 covers 14 residues. The sample belongs to a study of long-term antiretroviral therapy in people with HIV. Study findings and constraints: Someone took the blood between the mid-2000s and the late 2010s, maybe while older ART regimens were in use. Diversity remained lower than transplant donor controls, even though it increased after ART.

With survey level as its setting, the immunoSEQ assay was v3.0. Some clones are missing from TCRdb's copy, which holds only in-frame ones; the method was immunoSEQ multiplex PCR. This table holds 40,000 to 50,000 clones, approximately 94% found once. The material was unsorted PBMCs, obtained roughly 9.5 years after starting antiretroviral therapy. The rearrangement joins TRBV2 to TRBJ1-4; 9 nucleotides agree with TRBD1. The source of this sequence is a man between 25 and 39 years old with HIV. CDR3 bases: TGTGCCAGCAGCGAACAGGGGGCGGGCGAAAAACTGTTTTTT. Residues: CASSEQGAGEKLFF.